This entry lists 4 T cell receptor beta chains sequenced from one sample in a study of blood T cell repertoires in COVID-19. Clones were read by immunoSEQ multiplex PCR, and TCRdb kept only the in-frame ones, dropping some. The sample carries approximately 300,000 clones, about 85% recorded once. Sequences were obtained from peripheral blood. The origin of the receptors is a woman aged 50 to 60 who had recovered from COVID-19.

CDR3 loop: CASSPLQVSGANVLTF. In DNA form, the CDR3 reads TGTGCCAGCAGCCCCCTTCAGGTCTCTGGGGCCAACGTCCTGACTTTC. The V and J genes are TRBV4-2 and TRBJ2-6; D gene uncertain. V was pared by 4 bases and J by 0 bases, with 10 bases between. The CDR3 spans 16 residues. Looked up from germline, CDR1 is LGHNA and CDR2 is YNFKEQ.

The chain uses TRBV13 and TRBJ2-7; D unresolved. The germline V gene encodes CDR1 PRHDT and CDR2 FYEKMQ (reference sequence). Trimming cost V 3 bases and J 6 bases, with 6 bases left between them. The CDR3 extends over 11 amino acids. The CDR3 DNA reads TGTGCCAGCAGCTTCTCGCGCGAGCAGTACTTC. It is translated as CASSFSREQYF.

V and J are TRBV5-4 and TRBJ2-1; the D is unclear. The CDR3 has 14 residues. V was trimmed by 1 base and J by 0 bases, leaving 5 bases between them. Germline V gene sequence: CDR1 SGHNT, CDR2 YYREEE (reference sequence). The CDR3 coding sequence is TGTGCCAGCAGCTTGACTAACTCCTACAATGAGCAGTTCTTC. Translated: CASSLTNSYNEQFF.

The rearrangement links TRBV15 to TRBJ2-1; D uncertain. This CDR3 region has 13 residues. Germline values: CDR1 LNHNV, CDR2 YYDKDF (reference sequence). V lost 0 bases and J 8 bases, leaving 8 bases between the germline ends. The CDR3 loop is CATSRDLAYEQFF. In nucleotides, the CDR3 is TGTGCCACCAGCAGAGATCTGGCTTATGAGCAGTTCTTC.